This T cell receptor (beta chain) is from a study of control samples from healthy donors and cancer patients. Here immunoSEQ multiplex PCR was the method, and the copy in TCRdb shows in-frame clones only, minus some. The data contain more than 85,000 clones, 83% of them seen just once; the ten biggest clones take up around 13%. This clonotype was obtained from a woman aged 45 to 65 in good health. The sample taken for sequencing was blood.

This chain's CDR3 is CAISESGGLRGEAFF. For the CDR3, the DNA is TGTGCCATCAGTGAGTCAGGGGGTTTGAGGGGTGAAGCTTTCTTT. This rearrangement joins TRBV10-3 to TRBJ1-1; tentatively, D is TRBD1 (6 bases). The CDR3 is made up of 15 amino acids. Trimming took 0 bases from V and 7 from J, leaving 15 bases between them. CDR1 and CDR2 from the germline V gene are ENHRY and SYGVKD.